This T cell receptor beta chain was captured by sequencing in a study of regulatory T cells in long-lasting Graves disease (dated by TCRdb to 2020 to 2023). Looking at the study overall: Patients with newly diagnosed Graves' disease had been on antithyroid drugs for under 3 months. Peripheral blood TCR sequencing and RNA sequencing compared persistent Graves' disease patients with newly diagnosed Graves' disease patients. The study was registered as a clinical trial and conducted in China. A total of around 35 samples underwent TCR sequencing: about 13 from persistent and roughly 20 from newly diagnosed Graves' disease patients. The paper as a whole reports these results and caveats: Peripheral blood alone was examined, since thyroid tissue, which constituted the primary lesion, could not be accessed. Patients with persistent disease shared more public clonotypes (about 2,500) than newly diagnosed patients did (about 970). Preferential use of TRBV28, TRBJ1-2 and TRBJ2-5 was observed in persistent disease, whereas TRBV20-1 and TRBJ2-1 were favored in newly diagnosed disease. The authors acknowledged the small sample size as a limitation that may reduce accuracy. Sequencing and analysis were restricted to the TCR beta chain. Compared with newly diagnosed patients, persistent Graves' disease patients had lower TCR Shannon entropy and fewer highly expanded clones, which suggests clonal expansion.

This clonotype was counted ten times or more. It has no known antigen specificity. The sample holds no much larger clone one base away, and base qualities are not on file. In the paper's terms, the time point label means: newly diagnosed GD, antithyroid drugs for less than 3 months. For both TCR sequencing and RNA sequencing, RNA was extracted from PBMCs in TRIzol. Graves' disease was diagnosed according to American Thyroid Association guidelines. The patients came from an endocrinology department in Xi'an, China. Each patient gave approximately 10 milliliters of peripheral blood, collected in an EDTA anticoagulant tube. Ficoll Paque Plus density gradient separation was used to isolate PBMCs, and no additional T cell sorting was done. An Agilent 2100 Bioanalyzer and agarose gel were used to assess RNA quality, and a NanoDrop 2000 was used to measure RNA concentration. Libraries were prepared through multiplex PCR. TCRdb records Illumina HiSeq 4000 as the sequencer. To build TCR beta libraries, CDR3 regions were amplified by Arm-PCR using iRepertoire HTBI primers. Gel purification was performed on PCR products prior to sequencing. Regarding the original processing steps: Gene usage analysis of CDR3 amino acid clonotypes relied on the roughly 60 TRBV and fewer than 15 TRBJ segments identified across samples. COPE and FqMerger were used to merge filtered high-quality paired reads into contigs. BLAST was used to align contigs to the IMGT TRBV, TRBD and TRBJ reference genes, and CDR3 was defined following IMGT. Highly expanded clones were defined as clonotypes with a frequency above 0.1%. Shannon entropy served as the measure of repertoire diversity, while the Gini coefficient captured V-J evenness. Public clonotypes were defined as clonotypes shared by more than one individual. The public reads were run again by TCRdb, first through fastp at Q25 and then through MiXCR, and only productive beta chains were kept. Entries are consolidated by CDR3 protein sequence, retaining the most common genes and DNA. The V and J calls shown here were made by TCRdb, not taken from the authors' results. The sample table holds roughly 410,000 distinct CDR3 sequences, of which about 15% were seen once. Clones ranked in the top ten supply roughly 8% of the sample.

The CDR3 goes from the cysteine to the phenylalanine over 13 residues. Only the CDR3 portion is preserved as DNA: 39 bases, with reading frame beginning at the first base. CDR1 and CDR2 (MGHRA, YSYEKL) derive from the germline V gene. V loses 2 bases, J loses 4 bases, and the germline ends lie 8 bases apart. This sample was shared with a second study, whose subject was T cells in Graves' hyperthyroidism and ophthalmopathy. The second source states: A patient counted as having stable Graves' hyperthyroidism if no progression to ophthalmopathy occurred over 18 months of follow-up. Hyperthyroidism patients were newly diagnosed, had a disease duration of under 2 months, and were aged 18 to 65 years. The study excluded patients with uncontrolled infections, other autoimmune diseases, pregnancy or lactation. Diagnoses were based on clinical symptoms, serum thyroxine and TRAb, thyroid ultrasound and orbital computed tomography. The first round of RT-PCR for the TCR CDR3 was performed with the HTBI primer set and the Qiagen OneStep RT-PCR kit. Most expanded thyroid clonotypes (frequency above 0.001) were also detected in blood, a finding suggesting that blood repertoires may reflect thyroid immune responses. In cross-validation, a model built on a 13 V-J signature told ophthalmopathy apart from stable hyperthyroidism with 85% to 90% sensitivity and roughly 83% specificity, and in testing the same model reached 80%/75%. During validation, the model predicted progression to ophthalmopathy a median of around 6 months ahead of onset, with almost 71% sensitivity and less than 85% specificity. To identify distinguishing TCR V-J signatures, a discovery cohort of around 100 patients was used, comprising some 45 with Graves' ophthalmopathy and 57 with stable Graves' hyperthyroidism. An independent validation cohort of around 19 hyperthyroidism patients and 17 patients who later progressed to ophthalmopathy tested prospective prediction of ophthalmopathy. The 95 to 100 discovery patients were randomly divided into training and test sets at a 7:3 ratio. Thyroid tissue and blood T-cell repertoires from about six Graves' hyperthyroidism patients were also compared in the study. Once sampling was done, hyperthyroidism patients were given methimazole at a starting dose of 30 mg daily, whereas ophthalmopathy patients were given high-dose intravenous methylprednisolone. A second multiplex PCR round built the libraries, followed by size selection and purification. Sequencing of the libraries was done on an Illumina HiSeq2000 using paired-end 100 bp reads. SOAPnuke was used to process the raw data, throwing out any read that contained adapters or uncalled bases, had a mean Phred below 15, or lacked an exact constant-primer or identifier match. COPE v1.2.5 was used to merge high-quality paired reads, and clonotypes were defined as unique nucleotide sequences. MiTCR v1.1 was used to align clonotypes to the IMGT TRBV, TRBD and TRBJ reference segments. Only V-J combinations with frequency above 0.0001, covering about 99% of repertoires, were analysed. The TCS score was defined as the ratio of F50 (clonal expansion) to E x V (chaos), calculated using BLOSUM62-based TCRdist between CDR3 peptides within each V-J. Welch's t-statistics and random forest reduced roughly 530 V-J features to about 13, which were used in a naive Bayes classifier (R e1071). Sample size was not statistically predetermined, and blinding of investigators to group allocation was not performed. The paper describes TCR Vbeta CDR3 sequencing of fewer than 150 peripheral blood samples, made up of 43 ophthalmopathy patients, roughly 72 hyperthyroidism patients and roughly 17 progressor patients.

The clonotype was recovered from a woman in her forties with Graves disease. Donor details come from another sample of the same person, matched by shared clones. Source: peripheral blood mononuclear cells (PBMCs), taken at new diagnosis, from a patient treated with antithyroid drugs. The chain links TRBV4-1 with TRBJ2-5; the D element could tentatively be TRBD1 or TRBD2, as 5 bases agree for each. The bases are TGCGCCAGCAGCCAAACTAGGGGAGAGACCCAGTACTTC. The translation is CASSQTRGETQYF.